This TCR beta chain was sequenced in a study of identical twins. TCRdb recomputed calls from the 5' RACE reads with MiXCR, one row per CDR3 protein. The repertoire consists of 500,000 to 700,000 distinct CDR3 sequences, with under 8.5% occurring once and the leading ten covering 1.6%. The CDR3 sequence is 14 residues long. The V gene end was trimmed by 4 bases and the J gene end by 0 bases; junction bases not matched to a gene: 0. Germline values: CDR1 SQVTM, CDR2 ANQGSEA. These data were also filed under a second study, of yellow fever vaccine responses in identical twins.

This TCR was sampled from a young woman in good health. Input material: PBMCs. The chain uses TRBV29-1 and TRBJ2-3; 11 bases fit TRBD2. In nucleotides, the CDR3 is TGCAGCGTTGGGACTAGCGGGAGCACAGATACGCAGTATTTT. It codes for CSVGTSGSTDTQYF.